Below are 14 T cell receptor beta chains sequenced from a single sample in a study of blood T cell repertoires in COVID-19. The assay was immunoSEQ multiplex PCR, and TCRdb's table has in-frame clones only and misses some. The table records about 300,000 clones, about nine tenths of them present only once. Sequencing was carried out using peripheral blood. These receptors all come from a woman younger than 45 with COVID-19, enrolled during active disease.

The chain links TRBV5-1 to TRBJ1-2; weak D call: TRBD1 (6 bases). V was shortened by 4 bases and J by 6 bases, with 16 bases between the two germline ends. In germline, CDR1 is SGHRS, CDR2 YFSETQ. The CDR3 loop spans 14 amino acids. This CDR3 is CASSRNRDTDGYTF. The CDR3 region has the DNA TGCGCCAGCAGCAGAAACCGGGACACGGATGGCTACACCTTC.

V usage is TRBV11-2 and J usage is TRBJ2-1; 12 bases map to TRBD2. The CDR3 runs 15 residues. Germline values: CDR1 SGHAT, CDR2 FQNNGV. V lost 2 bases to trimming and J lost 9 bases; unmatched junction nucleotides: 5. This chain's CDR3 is CASSLRTSGGSEQFF. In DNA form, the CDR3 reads TGTGCCAGCAGCTTAAGAACTAGCGGGGGGAGTGAGCAGTTCTTC.

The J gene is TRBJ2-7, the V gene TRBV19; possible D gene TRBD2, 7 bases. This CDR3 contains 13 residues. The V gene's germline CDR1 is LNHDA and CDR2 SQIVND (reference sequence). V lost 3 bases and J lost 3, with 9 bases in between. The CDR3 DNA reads TGTGCCAGTAGTATGGGAGGGGGCTACGAGCAGTACTTC. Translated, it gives CASSMGGGYEQYF.

The chain's CDR3 is CASSYGVAGVYEQYF. The CDR3 nucleotides are TGTGCCAGCAGTTATGGAGTAGCGGGGGTCTACGAGCAGTACTTC. The chain joins TRBV6-2 or TRBV6-3 to TRBJ2-7, with 9 bases fitting TRBD2. Germline trimming cut 3 bases from V and 3 bases from J; bases unmatched to any gene: 6. Germline CDR1 is MNHEY and CDR2 is SVGEGT. CDR3 length equals 15 residues.

The CDR3 DNA follows: TGTGCCAGCAGTTCGGACAGGGAAGACACTGAAGCTTTCTTT. Protein: CASSSDREDTEAFF. The rearrangement links TRBV27 to TRBJ1-1; TRBD1 aligns across 8 bases. CDR3 length: 14 residues. V was pared by 4 bases and J by 3 bases, with 4 bases of the junction left unmatched. Germline V gene data show CDR1 as MNHEY and CDR2 as SMNVEV (reference sequence).

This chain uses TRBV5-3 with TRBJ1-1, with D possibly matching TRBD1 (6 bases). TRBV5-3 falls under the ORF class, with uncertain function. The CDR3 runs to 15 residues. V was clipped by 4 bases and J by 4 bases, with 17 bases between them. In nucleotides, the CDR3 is TGTGCCAGAAGCGAAGCCTGGGGGCGTGGCACTGAAGCTTTCTTT. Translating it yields CARSEAWGRGTEAFF.

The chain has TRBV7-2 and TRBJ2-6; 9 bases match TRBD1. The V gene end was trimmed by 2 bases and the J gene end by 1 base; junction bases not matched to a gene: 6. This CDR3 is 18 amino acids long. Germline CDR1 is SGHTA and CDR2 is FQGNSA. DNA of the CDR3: TGTGCCAGCAGCTTAAGCGGGACAGGGTTATCTGGGGCCAACGTCCTGACTTTC. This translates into CASSLSGTGLSGANVLTF.

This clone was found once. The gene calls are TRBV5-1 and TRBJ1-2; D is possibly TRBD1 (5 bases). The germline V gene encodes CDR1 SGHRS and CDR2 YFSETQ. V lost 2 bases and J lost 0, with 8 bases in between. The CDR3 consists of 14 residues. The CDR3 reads CASSFGTTNYGYTF. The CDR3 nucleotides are TGCGCCAGCAGCTTTGGGACTACTAACTATGGCTACACCTTC.

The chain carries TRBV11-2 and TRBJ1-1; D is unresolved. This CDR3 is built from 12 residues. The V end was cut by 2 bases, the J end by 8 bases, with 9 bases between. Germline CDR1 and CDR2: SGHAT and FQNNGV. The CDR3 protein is CASSLITGEAFF. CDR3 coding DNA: TGTGCCAGCAGCTTAATAACGGGAGAAGCTTTCTTT.

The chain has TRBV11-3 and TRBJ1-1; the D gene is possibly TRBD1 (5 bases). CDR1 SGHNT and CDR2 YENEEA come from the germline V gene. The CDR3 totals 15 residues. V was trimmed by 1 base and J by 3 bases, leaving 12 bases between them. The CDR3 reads CASSLVIGAYTEAFF. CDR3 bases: TGTGCCAGCAGCTTAGTAATAGGGGCGTACACTGAAGCTTTCTTT.

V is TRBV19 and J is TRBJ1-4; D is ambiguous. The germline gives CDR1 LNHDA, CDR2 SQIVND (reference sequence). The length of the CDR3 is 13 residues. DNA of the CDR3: TGTGCAGCTCCCCAGAGACTCAATGAAAAACTGTTTTTT. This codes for CAAPQRLNEKLFF.

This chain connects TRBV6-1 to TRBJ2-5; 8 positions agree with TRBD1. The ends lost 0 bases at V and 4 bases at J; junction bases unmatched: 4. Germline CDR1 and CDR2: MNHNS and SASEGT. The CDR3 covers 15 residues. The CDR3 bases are TGTGCCAGCAGTGAAGCCCGACAGGGGCGAGAGACCCAGTACTTC. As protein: CASSEARQGRETQYF.

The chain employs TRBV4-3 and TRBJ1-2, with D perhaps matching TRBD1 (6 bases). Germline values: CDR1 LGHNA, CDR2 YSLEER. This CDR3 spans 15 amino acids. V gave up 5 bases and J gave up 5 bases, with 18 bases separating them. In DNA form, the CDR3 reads TGCGCCAGCAGCAGGACGGGGGGCGGTATGTATGGCTACACCTTC. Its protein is CASSRTGGGMYGYTF.

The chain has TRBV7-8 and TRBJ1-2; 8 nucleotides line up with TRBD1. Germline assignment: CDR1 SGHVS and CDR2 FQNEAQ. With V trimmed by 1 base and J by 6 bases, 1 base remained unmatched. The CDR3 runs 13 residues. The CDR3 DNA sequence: TGTGCCAGCAGCTTAGGACAGGGGAATGGCTACACCTTC. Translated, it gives CASSLGQGNGYTF.